The 2 T cell receptor beta chains below all came from one sample that was sequenced in a study of T cells in tuberculosis. Sequencing was performed with immunoSEQ multiplex PCR; in TCRdb, only in-frame clones are kept and a portion is missing. This sample has about 29,000 clones, with 85% to 95% found just once. Sequences were obtained from PBMCs. Receptors originate from a donor aged 5-35 years with latent tuberculosis or without tuberculosis infection.

This rearrangement joins TRBV4-1 to TRBJ1-5; D is unclear. V was trimmed by 4 bases and J by 0 bases, leaving 19 bases between them. The CDR3 covers 18 residues. Per the germline V gene, CDR1 is MGHRA and CDR2 is YSYEKL. CDR3 nucleotide sequence: TGCGCCAGCAGCCTCCGTTTTTTAAGGTACTATAGCAATCAGCCCCAGCATTTT. Its protein product is CASSLRFLRYYSNQPQHF.

The CDR3 sequence is CASSPTGQANYGYTF. CDR3 bases: TGTGCCAGCTCACCAACGGGACAGGCTAACTATGGCTACACCTTC. The rearrangement links TRBV18 to TRBJ1-2; 8 positions agree with TRBD1. CDR1 is KGHSH, CDR2 LQKENI, per germline. Unmatched junction bases numbered 2, after V lost 2 bases and J lost 0 bases. The CDR3 length is 15 residues. The complete variable domain, with remaining parts taken from reference TRBV18 and TRBJ1-2, reads NAGVMQNPRHLVRRRGQEARLRCSPMKGHSHVYWYRQLPEEGLKFMVYLQKENIIDESGMPKERFSAEFPKEGPSILRIQQVVRGDSAAYFCASSPTGQANYGYTFGSGTRLTVV.